This T cell receptor beta chain comes out of a study of T-cell memory formation after mild COVID-19. Study-wide context: Clusters were largely donor specific.

TCRdb reprocessed the 5' RACE reads via MiXCR and lists one record per CDR3 protein. The sample holds around 370,000 distinct CDR3 sequences, under 25% seen once. Study results and caveats: The study found balanced CD4/CD8 in clones contracting day 15 to 85 and a CD4+ lean in later expanders. Among contracting clones, CD4+ were mainly CM/EM and CD8+ enriched in EMRA.

With regard to this clonotype: Its antigen remains unidentified.

Germline values: CDR1 SGHTA, CDR2 FQGNSA. This CDR3 is built from 15 residues. Trimming pared 3 bases from V and 4 bases from J, leaving 14 bases between. This sequence originates from an adult woman who had mild COVID-19 (a few samples of this study predate the infection). Cell type and time point are not known. The specimen sequenced was PBMCs or a T cell subset sorted from them (not recorded which). This sequence joins TRBV7-2 and TRBJ2-3; no firm D call. The CDR3 DNA reads as TGTGCCAGCAGCTTGATGGGATTTTCCTCAGATACGCAGTATTTT. It codes for CASSLMGFSSDTQYF.